This entry lists 27 T cell receptor beta chains sequenced from one sample in a study of T cell clonotyping in hematopoietic cell transplantation. This table comes from immunoSEQ multiplex PCR, and its TCRdb copy is limited to in-frame clones, with some not included. Of about 27,000 clones in the sample, around 95% are singletons; the top ten hold 1.4% to 1.5%. Sequenced: peripheral blood mononuclear cells. The receptors stem from a man aged 50 or older in good health. Some clones in this sample may be carry-over from other donors' samples.

CDR3: CASSSLTGRNQPQHF. For the CDR3, the DNA is TGTGCCAGCAGCTCGTTGACAGGACGAAATCAGCCCCAGCATTTT. The chain joins TRBV5-6 to TRBJ1-5; a weak D match, TRBD1 (6 bases). Between the trimmed V and J ends, which lost 3 bases and 4 bases, there was a span of 14 bases. Germline V gene sequence: CDR1 SGHDT, CDR2 YYEEEE. This CDR3 is 15 amino acids long.

The V and J genes are TRBV30 and TRBJ1-3, with D unresolved. The V and J ends lost 1 base and 2 bases respectively, with 9 bases between them. The CDR3 spans 14 residues. Germline CDR1 GTSNPN, CDR2 SVGIG (reference sequence). The DNA of the CDR3 is TGTGCCTGGAGTGAATTATTCCCTGGAAACACCATATATTTT. Encoded protein: CAWSELFPGNTIYF.

The chain carries TRBV19 and TRBJ1-5; the D is unclear. The CDR3 spans 12 residues. The germline gives CDR1 LNHDA, CDR2 SQIVND (reference sequence). V was clipped by 2 bases and J by 5 bases, with 4 bases between them. The CDR3 loop is CASSIRDQPQHF. The CDR3 region has the DNA TGTGCCAGTAGTATACGGGATCAGCCCCAGCATTTT. Drawing the rest from reference TRBV19 and TRBJ1-5, the complete variable domain is DGGITQSPKYLFRKEGQNVTLSCEQNLNHDAMYWYRQDPGQGLRLIYYSQIVNDFQKGDIAEGYSVSREKKESFPLTVTSAQKNPTAFYLCASSIRDQPQHFGDGTRLSIL.

This chain uses TRBV27 with TRBJ1-5, with D unresolved. The CDR3 is made up of 14 amino acids. Per the germline V gene, CDR1 is MNHEY and CDR2 is SMNVEV (reference sequence). Between the trimmed V and J ends, which lost 5 bases and 4 bases, there was a span of 12 bases. This CDR3 reads CASSTRAPNQPQHF. CDR3 nucleotides: TGTGCCAGCAGTACACGGGCCCCTAATCAGCCCCAGCATTTT.

The genes are TRBV6-5 and TRBJ2-7; perhaps TRBD1 as D (5 bases). V lost 5 bases and J 2 bases, leaving 13 bases between the germline ends. The germline V gene has CDR1 MNHEY and CDR2 SVGAGI. This CDR3 is built from 14 residues. The CDR3 sequence: CASSQRQKTYEQYF. CDR3 in DNA: TGTGCCAGCAGTCAGCGACAGAAAACCTACGAGCAGTACTTC.

J is TRBJ2-2 and V is TRBV5-1; maybe TRBD2 (5 bases). The CDR3 runs to 17 residues. Looked up from germline, CDR1 is SGHRS and CDR2 is YFSETQ. Between the trimmed V and J ends, which lost 0 bases and 2 bases, there was a span of 14 bases. The CDR3 region has the DNA TGCGCCAGCAGCTTGGATACTAGACACACTAACACCGGGGAGCTGTTTTTT. As protein: CASSLDTRHTNTGELFF.

This clone has only one observation. The rearrangement joins TRBV7-2 to TRBJ1-2, with 8 bases lining up with TRBD1. Germline V gene lookup returns CDR1 SGHTA and CDR2 FQGNSA. The CDR3 contains 14 residues. Unmatched junction bases numbered 5, after V lost 7 bases and J lost 1 base. CDR3 bases: TGTGCCAGCACCCAAGGACAGGGTAACTATGGCTACACCTTC. Encoded protein: CASTQGQGNYGYTF.

This rearrangement joins TRBV7-9 to TRBJ1-4; TRBD1 matches at 8 bases. CDR3 size: 14 residues. V shed 5 bases and J 6 bases; nucleotides not matched to a gene: 5. Germline V gene lookup returns CDR1 SEHNR and CDR2 FQNEAQ (reference sequence). The CDR3 reads CASSRGQGDEKLFF. As DNA, the CDR3 is TGTGCCAGCAGCCGCGGACAGGGAGATGAAAAACTGTTTTTT.

The chain combines TRBV30 with TRBJ1-1; D not resolved. V was pared by 0 bases and J by 1 base, with 9 bases between. CDR1 and CDR2 (germline): GTSNPN, SVGIG (reference sequence). The CDR3 is 14 residues long. Here the CDR3 DNA reads TGTGCCTGGAGTGTACTTTGGGCGAACACTGAAGCTTTCTTT. As protein: CAWSVLWANTEAFF.

The chain uses TRBV5-1 and TRBJ1-2; the D gene is possibly TRBD1 (5 bases). Germline V lookup: CDR1 SGHRS, CDR2 YFSETQ. Trimming removed 0 bases from V and 4 bases from J, with 13 bases in between. The CDR3 extends over 15 amino acids. CDR3 residues: CASSLEGREAYGYTF. CDR3 DNA sequence: TGCGCCAGCAGCTTGGAGGGGCGGGAGGCCTATGGCTACACCTTC.

The CDR3 protein is CASSSLAGTKETQYF. The CDR3 DNA is TGTGCCAGCAGCTCCCTAGCCGGGACCAAAGAGACCCAGTACTTC. V gene TRBV5-4 combines with J gene TRBJ2-5; D assignment may be TRBD1 or TRBD2 (5 bases each). The CDR3 spans 15 residues. The germline CDR1 and CDR2 sequences are SGHNT and YYREEE (reference sequence). The V end was cut by 3 bases, the J end by 3 bases, with 15 bases between. The complete variable domain, with remaining parts taken from reference TRBV5-4 and TRBJ2-5, reads ETGVTQSPTHLIKTRGQQVTLRCSSQSGHNTVSWYQQALGQGPQFIFQYYREEENGRGNFPPRFSGLQFPNYSSELNVNALELDDSALYLCASSSLAGTKETQYFGPGTRLLVL.

The chain's CDR3 is CASSQPTGGAGPNEKLFF. The CDR3 DNA is TGCGCCAGCAGCCAGCCCACGGGGGGCGCAGGTCCTAATGAAAAACTGTTTTTT. The chain uses TRBV4-3 and TRBJ1-4, with D possibly TRBD1 on 6 matching bases. V was shortened by 3 bases and J by 3 bases, with 20 bases between the two germline ends. This CDR3 spans 18 amino acids. In germline, CDR1 is LGHNA, CDR2 YSLEER.

The CDR3 spells CSAPGHRETQYEQYF. The CDR3 DNA is TGCAGCGCCCCCGGTCACAGGGAGACCCAATACGAGCAGTACTTC. This sequence joins TRBV29-1 and TRBJ2-7; TRBD1 might be the D (6 bases). The CDR3 totals 15 residues. V was pared by 7 bases and J by 4 bases, with 23 bases between. Germline lookup yields CDR1 SQVTM and CDR2 ANQGSEA.

The V call is TRBV7-9, the J call TRBJ1-5; 7 bases map to TRBD1. Germline CDR1 is SEHNR and CDR2 is FQNEAQ (reference sequence). V lost 0 bases to trimming and J lost 7 bases; unmatched junction nucleotides: 6. This CDR3 spans 15 amino acids. DNA for the CDR3: TGTGCCAGCAGCTTAGCGGGGGCAGGGGGACAGCCCCAGCATTTT. It is translated as CASSLAGAGGQPQHF. Looking up the rest from reference TRBV7-9 and TRBJ1-5 gives the full variable domain: DTGVSQNPRHKITKRGQNVTFRCDPISEHNRLYWYRQTLGQGPEFLTYFQNEAQLEKSRLLSDRFSAERPKGSFSTLEIQRTEQGDSAMYLCASSLAGAGGQPQHFGDGTRLSIL.

The chain has TRBV2 and TRBJ1-5; D remains ambiguous. V was clipped by 3 bases and J by 0 bases, with 9 bases between them. CDR3 size: 15 residues. CDR1 and CDR2 (germline): SNHLY, FYNNEI. Written as DNA, the CDR3 is TGTGCCAGCAGTGACAGTCCTTATAGCAATCAGCCCCAGCATTTT. This sequence encodes CASSDSPYSNQPQHF.

V and J are TRBV18 and TRBJ1-2; 8 bases agree with TRBD1. The CDR3 sequence is 15 residues long. Trimming cost V 5 bases and J 0 bases; bases outside gene matches: 5. Germline V gene sequence: CDR1 KGHSH, CDR2 LQKENI. For the CDR3, the DNA is TGTGCCAGCTCATGGGGGACAGGACCTAACTATGGCTACACCTTC. Translated, it gives CASSWGTGPNYGYTF. Complete variable domain (other parts from reference TRBV18 and TRBJ1-2): NAGVMQNPRHLVRRRGQEARLRCSPMKGHSHVYWYRQLPEEGLKFMVYLQKENIIDESGMPKERFSAEFPKEGPSILRIQQVVRGDSAAYFCASSWGTGPNYGYTFGSGTRLTVV.

This chain links TRBV10-3 with TRBJ1-1; 7 bases align to TRBD1. CDR3 length equals 14 residues. Germline CDR1 ENHRY, CDR2 SYGVKD. V was pared by 6 bases and J by 3 bases, with 7 bases of the junction left unmatched. The CDR3 region has the DNA TGTGCCATCAGGAGGGACAGTACTTACACTGAAGCTTTCTTT. It is translated as CAIRRDSTYTEAFF.

The CDR3 sequence: CASSPGTGGPYEQYF. The CDR3 bases are TGCGCCAGCAGTCCCGGGACAGGGGGACCCTACGAGCAGTACTTC. The rearrangement uses TRBV4-3 and TRBJ2-7, with 11 bases matching TRBD1. V trimming: 6 bases; J trimming: 2 bases; junction bases outside the gene matches: 6. The CDR3 has 15 amino acids. Germline lookup yields CDR1 LGHNA and CDR2 YSLEER.

The chain recombines TRBV5-1 with TRBJ1-3; tentative D call: TRBD1 (5 bases). The CDR3 totals 14 residues. Germline values: CDR1 SGHRS, CDR2 YFSETQ. The germline V and J ends were trimmed by 2 bases and 4 bases, with 10 bases remaining between them. CDR3 protein: CASSLGALGNTIYF. CDR3 coding DNA: TGCGCCAGCAGCTTAGGGGCCTTAGGAAACACCATATATTTT.

This clone was observed once. This rearrangement joins TRBV30 to TRBJ1-2; D is uncertain. Germline V gives CDR1 GTSNPN, CDR2 SVGIG (reference sequence). Trimming shortened V by 4 bases and J by 4 bases, and 19 bases separated the two germline ends. This CDR3 is 15 amino acids long. Here the CDR3 DNA reads TGTGCCTGGAATTTATACGATATCGCAAGCTATGGCTACACCTTC. It codes for CAWNLYDIASYGYTF.

This chain links TRBV28 with TRBJ2-7, with D tentatively TRBD1 (6 bases). This CDR3 is built from 13 residues. Germline values: CDR1 MDHEN, CDR2 SYDVKM. Trimming removed 5 bases at V and 7 bases at J, with 15 bases between. CDR3 sequence reads: CASSVIQGREQYF. The DNA of the CDR3 is TGTGCCAGCAGTGTCATTCAGGGGCGGGAGCAGTACTTC. Supplemented by reference TRBV28 and TRBJ2-7, the full variable domain reads DVKVTQSSRYLVKRTGEKVFLECVQDMDHENMFWYRQDPGLGLRLIYFSYDVKMKEKGDIPEGYSVSREKKERFSLILESASTNQTSMYLCASSVIQGREQYFGPGTRLTVT.

This clone was seen just once. The chain links TRBV19 to TRBJ1-1, with 9 positions matching TRBD1. V lost 7 bases to trimming and J lost 4 bases; unmatched junction nucleotides: 4. This CDR3 has 13 amino acids. Germline CDR1 reads LNHDA; CDR2 reads SQIVND (reference sequence). CDR3 protein: CASTQGASTEAFF. The CDR3 DNA sequence: TGTGCCAGTACACAGGGGGCTAGCACTGAAGCTTTCTTT. The full variable domain, in which reference TRBV19 and TRBJ1-1 provide the parts outside the CDR3, is DGGITQSPKYLFRKEGQNVTLSCEQNLNHDAMYWYRQDPGQGLRLIYYSQIVNDFQKGDIAEGYSVSREKKESFPLTVTSAQKNPTAFYLCASTQGASTEAFFGQGTRLTVV.

The chain links TRBV30 to TRBJ2-3; a possible D gene is TRBD1 (5 bases). Looked up from germline, CDR1 is GTSNPN and CDR2 is SVGIG (reference sequence). The CDR3 has 12 amino acids. Trimming pared 3 bases from V and 4 bases from J, leaving 8 bases between. The CDR3 DNA is TGTGCCTGGAGGACAGATTCAGATACGCAGTATTTT. This gives the protein CAWRTDSDTQYF.

The table lists this clone with a few counts. This chain links TRBV27 with TRBJ1-2; D is possibly TRBD1 (6 bases). CDR1 and CDR2 (germline): MNHEY, SMNVEV (reference sequence). The CDR3 totals 16 residues. The V gene lost 2 bases and the J gene lost 6 bases, with 19 bases spanning the gap. The CDR3 bases are TGTGCCAGCAGTTTAAGGGGCCAGGGGCCCCACGATGGCTACACCTTC. It yields the protein CASSLRGQGPHDGYTF.

The rearrangement joins TRBV14 to TRBJ1-3; D not certain. CDR3 length equals 16 residues. V dropped 4 bases and J dropped 1 base, with 14 bases sitting between them. CDR1 SGHDN and CDR2 FVKESK come from the germline V gene. For the CDR3, the DNA is TGTGCCAGCAGCCCCATGGTCCCGAGGTCTGGAAACACCATATATTTT. It yields the protein CASSPMVPRSGNTIYF.

The chain carries TRBV19 and TRBJ1-1, with a weak D call TRBD1 (6 bases). Trimming removed 4 bases at V and 1 base at J, with 10 bases between. This CDR3 is built from 14 residues. Germline V gene lookup returns CDR1 LNHDA and CDR2 SQIVND (reference sequence). The DNA of the CDR3 is TGTGCCAGTAGTAGGGGGCTCACGAACACTGAAGCTTTCTTT. Amino acids: CASSRGLTNTEAFF. Full variable domain (outside the CDR3, taken from reference TRBV19 and TRBJ1-1): DGGITQSPKYLFRKEGQNVTLSCEQNLNHDAMYWYRQDPGQGLRLIYYSQIVNDFQKGDIAEGYSVSREKKESFPLTVTSAQKNPTAFYLCASSRGLTNTEAFFGQGTRLTVV.

V and J are TRBV4-3 and TRBJ2-3; D perhaps matches TRBD1 (5 bases). The germline V gene encodes CDR1 LGHNA and CDR2 YSLEER. CDR3 length equals 14 residues. Deletions cut 4 bases from V and 1 base from J, with 9 bases between. The CDR3 here is CASSPDTGTDTQYF. DNA for the CDR3: TGCGCCAGCAGCCCGGACACCGGCACAGATACGCAGTATTTT.